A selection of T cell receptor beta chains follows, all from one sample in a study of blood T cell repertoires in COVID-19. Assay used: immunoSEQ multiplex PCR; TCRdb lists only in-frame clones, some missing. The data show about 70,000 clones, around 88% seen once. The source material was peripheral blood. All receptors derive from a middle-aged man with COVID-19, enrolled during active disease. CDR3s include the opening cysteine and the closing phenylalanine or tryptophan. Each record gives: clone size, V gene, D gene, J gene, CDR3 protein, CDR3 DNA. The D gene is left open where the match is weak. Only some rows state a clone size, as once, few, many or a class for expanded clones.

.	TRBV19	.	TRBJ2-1	CASSPSTGRLGLEQFF	TGTGCCAGTAGTCCATCAACAGGTCGCCTGGGGTTGGAGCAGTTCTTC
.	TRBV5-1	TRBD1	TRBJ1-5	CASSPYGQGGQPQHF	TGCGCCAGCAGCCCATATGGACAGGGAGGTCAGCCCCAGCATTTT
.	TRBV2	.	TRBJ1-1	CASREVGQMNTEAFF	TGTGCCAGCCGGGAGGTCGGGCAGATGAACACTGAAGCTTTCTTT
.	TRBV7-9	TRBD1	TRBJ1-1	CASSSDRGRSTEAFF	TGTGCCAGCAGCTCTGACAGGGGCCGGAGCACTGAAGCTTTCTTT
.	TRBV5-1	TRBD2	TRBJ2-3	CASTQGGGGTDTQYF	TGCGCCAGCACCCAAGGCGGGGGGGGCACAGATACGCAGTATTTT
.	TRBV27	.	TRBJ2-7	CASSSEGGFNEQYF	TGTGCCAGCAGTTCCGAGGGAGGTTTCAACGAGCAGTACTTC
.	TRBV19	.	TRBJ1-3	CASSIGDPFGNTIYF	TGTGCCAGTAGTATCGGAGATCCGTTTGGAAACACCATATATTTT
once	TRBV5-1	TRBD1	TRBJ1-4	CASSPGQPNEKLFF	TGCGCCAGCAGCCCGGGACAGCCTAATGAAAAACTGTTTTTT
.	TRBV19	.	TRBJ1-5	CASSIPQQAPQHF	TGTGCCAGTAGTATCCCACAGCAGGCGCCCCAGCATTTT
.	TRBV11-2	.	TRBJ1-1	CASSPRGDSEAFF	TGTGCCAGCAGTCCCCGAGGAGACAGTGAAGCTTTCTTT
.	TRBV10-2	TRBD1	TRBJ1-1	CASSESGPGQPNGEAFF	TGCGCCAGCAGTGAGTCCGGACCGGGACAGCCGAACGGTGAAGCTTTCTTT
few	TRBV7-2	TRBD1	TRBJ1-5	CASSLGQGGQPQHF	TGTGCCAGCAGCCTTGGACAGGGGGGCCAGCCCCAGCATTTT
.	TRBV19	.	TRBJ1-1	CATRGMNTEAFF	TGTGCCACGAGGGGGATGAACACTGAAGCTTTCTTT
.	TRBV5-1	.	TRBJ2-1	CASHIGRRGNEQFF	TGCGCCAGCCACATAGGACGACGGGGCAATGAGCAGTTCTTC
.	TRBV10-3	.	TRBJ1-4	CATNRDLNEKLFF	TGTGCCACTAACCGGGACTTAAATGAAAAACTGTTTTTT
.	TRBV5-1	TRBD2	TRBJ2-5	CASSLLAGGPETQYF	TGCGCCAGCAGCCTTCTAGCGGGGGGGCCAGAGACCCAGTACTTC
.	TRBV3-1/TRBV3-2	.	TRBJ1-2	CASSQDFRGYGYTF	TGTGCCAGCAGCCAAGATTTTAGAGGGTATGGCTACACCTTC
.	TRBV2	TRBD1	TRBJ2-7	CASSPGQETYEQYF	TGTGCCAGCTCCCCTGGACAGGAGACCTACGAGCAGTACTTC
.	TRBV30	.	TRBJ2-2	CAWSALGGNTGELFF	TGTGCCTGGAGTGCTCTGGGAGGCAACACCGGGGAGCTGTTTTTT
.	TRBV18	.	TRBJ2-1	CASSPPGEIGEQFF	TGTGCCAGCTCACCACCAGGGGAAATCGGTGAGCAGTTCTTC
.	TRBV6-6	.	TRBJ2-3	CASRVLRTDTQYF	TGTGCCAGCCGGGTCCTACGCACAGATACGCAGTATTTT
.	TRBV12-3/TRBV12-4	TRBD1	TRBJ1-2	CASHQGGNTGYTF	TGTGCCAGCCACCAGGGGGGCAATACTGGCTACACCTTC
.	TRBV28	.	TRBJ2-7	CASSFRSEQYF	TGTGCCAGCAGTTTTAGATCCGAGCAGTACTTC
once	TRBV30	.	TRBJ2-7	CAWSVVRRLTFYEQYF	TGTGCCTGGAGTGTGGTTAGGCGACTCACCTTCTACGAGCAGTACTTC
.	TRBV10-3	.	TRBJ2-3	CAISEDRRSTDTQYF	TGTGCCATCAGTGAGGATCGCAGGAGCACAGATACGCAGTATTTT
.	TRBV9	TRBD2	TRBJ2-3	CASSSAGGRSDTQYF	TGTGCCAGCAGCTCAGCGGGGGGGCGATCAGATACGCAGTATTTT
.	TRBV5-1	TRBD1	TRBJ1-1	CASSGGLGTGGEGEAFF	TGCGCCAGCAGCGGTGGACTGGGGACAGGGGGCGAAGGTGAAGCTTTCTTT
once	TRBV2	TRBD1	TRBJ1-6	CASGGQEPSPLHF	TGTGCCAGCGGAGGACAGGAACCATCACCCCTCCACTTT
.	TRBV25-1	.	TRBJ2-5	CASSEYRETQYF	TGTGCCAGCAGTGAATATCGAGAGACCCAGTACTTC
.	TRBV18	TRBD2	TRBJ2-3	CASSKTGTSGPRKPSTDTQYF	TGTGCCAGCTCAAAAACCGGGACTAGCGGGCCCCGAAAACCTAGCACAGATACGCAGTATTTT
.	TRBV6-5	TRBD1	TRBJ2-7	CATGTVTSYEQYF	TGTGCCACCGGGACAGTGACGTCCTACGAGCAGTACTTC
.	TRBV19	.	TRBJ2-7	CASGVSYEQYF	TGTGCCAGTGGAGTATCCTACGAGCAGTACTTC
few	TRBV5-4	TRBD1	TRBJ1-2	CASSQPGTGDGYTF	TGTGCCAGCAGCCAACCCGGGACAGGGGATGGCTACACCTTC
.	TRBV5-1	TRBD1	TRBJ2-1	CASSSTGDEQFF	TGCGCCAGCAGCTCAACAGGGGATGAGCAGTTCTTC
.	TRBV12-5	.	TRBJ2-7	CASGQPRPRTESSYEQYF	TGTGCTAGTGGTCAGCCCCGCCCAAGGACAGAAAGCTCCTACGAGCAGTACTTC
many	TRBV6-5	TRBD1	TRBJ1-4	CASSFTGVNEKLFF	TGTGCCAGCAGTTTCACAGGGGTTAATGAAAAACTGTTTTTT
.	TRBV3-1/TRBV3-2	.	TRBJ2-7	CASSLGGYEQYF	TGTGCCAGCAGCCTCGGGGGATACGAGCAGTACTTC
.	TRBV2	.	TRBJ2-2	CASRTGTNTGELFF	TGTGCCAGCAGGACCGGGACTAACACCGGGGAGCTGTTTTTT
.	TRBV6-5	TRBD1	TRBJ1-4	CASERTGGEKLFF	TGTGCCAGCGAGAGAACAGGGGGAGAAAAACTGTTTTTT
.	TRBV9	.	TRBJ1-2	CASSSLGGERGYTF	TGTGCCAGCAGCTCCCTCGGGGGGGAGCGCGGCTACACCTTC